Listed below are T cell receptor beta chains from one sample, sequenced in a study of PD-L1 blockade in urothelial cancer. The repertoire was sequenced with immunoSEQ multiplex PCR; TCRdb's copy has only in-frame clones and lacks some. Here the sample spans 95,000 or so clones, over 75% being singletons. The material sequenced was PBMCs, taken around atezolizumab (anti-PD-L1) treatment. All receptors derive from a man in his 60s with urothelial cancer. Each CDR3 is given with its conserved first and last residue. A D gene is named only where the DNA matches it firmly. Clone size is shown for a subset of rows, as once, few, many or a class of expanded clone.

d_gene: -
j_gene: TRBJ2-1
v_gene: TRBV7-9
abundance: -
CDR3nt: TGTGCCAGCAGCCTCACCTACAGGGAACCCTACAATGAGCAGTTCTTC
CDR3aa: CASSLTYREPYNEQFF

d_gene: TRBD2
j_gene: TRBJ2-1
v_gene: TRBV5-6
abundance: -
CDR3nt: TGTGCCAGCCTTAGCGGGAGGGTCTACAATGAGCAGTTCTTC
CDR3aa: CASLSGRVYNEQFF

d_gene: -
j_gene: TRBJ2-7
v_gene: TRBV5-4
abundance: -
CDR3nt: TGTGCCAGCAGCTTGGTGCGGACCCCTTGGGAGCAGTATTTC
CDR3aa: CASSLVRTPWEQYF

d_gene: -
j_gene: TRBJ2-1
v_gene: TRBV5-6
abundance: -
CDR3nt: TGTGCCAGCAGTTCCGACAGGACCTATTACAATGAGCAGTTCTTC
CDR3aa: CASSSDRTYYNEQFF

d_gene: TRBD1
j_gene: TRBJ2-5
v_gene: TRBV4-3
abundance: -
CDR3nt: TGCGCCAGCAGCCAAGTTTTTAGGACAGGGGGTTGGGAGACCCAGTACTTC
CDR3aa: CASSQVFRTGGWETQYF

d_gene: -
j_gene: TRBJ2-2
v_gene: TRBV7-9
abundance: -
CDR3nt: TGTGCCAGCAGCCCCTCCCGGGAACTATGGAACACCGGGGAGCTGTTTTTT
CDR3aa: CASSPSRELWNTGELFF

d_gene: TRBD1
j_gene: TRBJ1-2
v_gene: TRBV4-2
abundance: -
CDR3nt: TGTGCCAGCAGCCAAGATGACAGGGGAGATTATGGCTACACCTTC
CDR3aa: CASSQDDRGDYGYTF

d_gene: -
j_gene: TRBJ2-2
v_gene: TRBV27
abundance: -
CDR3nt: TGTGCCAGCAGTTCCACAGGGTTTACGAACACCGGGGAGCTGTTTTTT
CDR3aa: CASSSTGFTNTGELFF

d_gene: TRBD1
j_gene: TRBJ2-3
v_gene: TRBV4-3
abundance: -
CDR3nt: TGCGCCAGCAGCCACCTCCGACAGGGATTCGATACGCAGTATTTT
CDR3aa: CASSHLRQGFDTQYF

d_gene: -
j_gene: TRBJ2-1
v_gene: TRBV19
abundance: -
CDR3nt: TGTGCCAGTAGTACCCGGGGTGGTACCTACAATGAGCAGTTCTTC
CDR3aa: CASSTRGGTYNEQFF

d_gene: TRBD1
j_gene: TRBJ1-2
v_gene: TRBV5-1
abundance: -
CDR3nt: TGCGCCAGCCGGGAGACAGGGGGCGACTATGGCTACACCTTC
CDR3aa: CASRETGGDYGYTF

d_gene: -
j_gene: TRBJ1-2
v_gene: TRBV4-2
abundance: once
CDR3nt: TGTGCCAGCAGCCAAGACCAGGGTGGAGACTATGGCTACACCTTC
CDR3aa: CASSQDQGGDYGYTF

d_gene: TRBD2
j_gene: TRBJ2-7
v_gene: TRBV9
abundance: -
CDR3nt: TGTGCCAGCAGCCCCGGGGGGACTTCCTACGAGCAGTACTTC
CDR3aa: CASSPGGTSYEQYF

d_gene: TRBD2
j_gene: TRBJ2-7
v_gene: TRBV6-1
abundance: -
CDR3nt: TGTGCCAGCAGGGGAGCGGGGGTCGTTCAGCAGTACTTC
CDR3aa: CASRGAGVVQQYF

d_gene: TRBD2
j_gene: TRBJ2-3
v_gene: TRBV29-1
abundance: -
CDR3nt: TGCAGCGCCGGGACTACACGAGCAGATACGCAGTATTTT
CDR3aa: CSAGTTRADTQYF

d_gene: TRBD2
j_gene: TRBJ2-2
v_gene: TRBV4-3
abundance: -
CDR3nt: TGCGCCAGCAGCCCCGGGGAGGGAAAGGGGAGGCCTGGGGAGCTGTTTTTT
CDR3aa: CASSPGEGKGRPGELFF

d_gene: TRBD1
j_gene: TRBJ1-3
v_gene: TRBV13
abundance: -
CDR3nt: TGTGCCAGCAGTTACGACAGGGCCTCTGGAAACACCATATATTTT
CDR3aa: CASSYDRASGNTIYF

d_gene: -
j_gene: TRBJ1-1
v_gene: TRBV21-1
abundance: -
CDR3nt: TGTGCCACCGGACAGGGAGATAGGACTGAAGCTTTCTTT
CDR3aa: CATGQGDRTEAFF

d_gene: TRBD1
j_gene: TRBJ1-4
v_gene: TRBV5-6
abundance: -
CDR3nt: TGTGCCAGCAGCCGACAGGGTGGGGATGAAAAACTGTTTTTT
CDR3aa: CASSRQGGDEKLFF

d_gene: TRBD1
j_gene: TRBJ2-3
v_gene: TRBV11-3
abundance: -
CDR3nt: TGTGCCAGCAGCCTCAGCTGGCCAGGGGGCGAGGATACGCAGTATTTT
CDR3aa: CASSLSWPGGEDTQYF

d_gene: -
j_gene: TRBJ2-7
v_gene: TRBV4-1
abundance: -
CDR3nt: TGCGCCAGCAGCCAACCCGCCCGACAAAAGGTCAACGAGCAGTACTTC
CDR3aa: CASSQPARQKVNEQYF

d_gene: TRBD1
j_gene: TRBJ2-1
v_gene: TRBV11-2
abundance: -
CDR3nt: TGTGCCAGCAGCTTGGGACAGGGGGCCCACAATGAGCAGTTCTTC
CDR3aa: CASSLGQGAHNEQFF

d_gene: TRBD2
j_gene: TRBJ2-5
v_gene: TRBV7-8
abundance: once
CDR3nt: TGTGCCAGCAGCCAGCGCGCTAGCGGCCTAAAGTTGACCCAGTACTTC
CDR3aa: CASSQRASGLKLTQYF

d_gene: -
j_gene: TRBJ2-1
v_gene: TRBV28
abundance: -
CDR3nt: TGTGCCAGCAGTTTGTCTAAATACAATGAGCAGTTCTTC
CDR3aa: CASSLSKYNEQFF

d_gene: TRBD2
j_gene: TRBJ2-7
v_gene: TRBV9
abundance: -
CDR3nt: TGTGCCAGCACTAGGAGGGCTAGCGGGGACTACGAGCAGTACTTC
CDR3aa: CASTRRASGDYEQYF

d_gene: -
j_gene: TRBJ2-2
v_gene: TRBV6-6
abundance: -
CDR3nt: TGTGCCACCCGGACATCGAACACCGGGGAGCTGTTTTTT
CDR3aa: CATRTSNTGELFF

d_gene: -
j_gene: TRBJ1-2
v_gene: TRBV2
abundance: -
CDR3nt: TGTGCCAGCAGTCCCCGGCAGGGGAGCTATGGCTACACCTTC
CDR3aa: CASSPRQGSYGYTF

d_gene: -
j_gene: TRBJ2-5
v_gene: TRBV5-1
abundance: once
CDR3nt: TGCGCCAGCAGCTTGATTAGCGGTGAAGAGACCCAGTACTTC
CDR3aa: CASSLISGEETQYF

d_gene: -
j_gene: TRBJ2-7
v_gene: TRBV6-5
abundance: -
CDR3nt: TGTGCCAGCAGCGTCCGGGGGACGTACGAGCAGTACTTC
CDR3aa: CASSVRGTYEQYF

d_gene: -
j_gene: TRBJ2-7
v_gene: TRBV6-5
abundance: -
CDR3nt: TGTGCCAGCAGGGGGGTTCGGGGGTACGAGCAGTACTTC
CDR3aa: CASRGVRGYEQYF